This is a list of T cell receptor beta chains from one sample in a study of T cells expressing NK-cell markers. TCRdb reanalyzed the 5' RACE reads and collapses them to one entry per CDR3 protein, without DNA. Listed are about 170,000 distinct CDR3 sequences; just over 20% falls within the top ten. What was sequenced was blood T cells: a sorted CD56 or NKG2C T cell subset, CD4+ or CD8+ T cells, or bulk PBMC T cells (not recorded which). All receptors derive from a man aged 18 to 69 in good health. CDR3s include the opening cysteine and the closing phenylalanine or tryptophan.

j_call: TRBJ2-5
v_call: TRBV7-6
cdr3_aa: CASSSSGATQETQYF

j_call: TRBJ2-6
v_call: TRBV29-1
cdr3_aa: CSVELAVGANVLTF

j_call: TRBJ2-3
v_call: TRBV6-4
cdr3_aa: CASSDGQHTDTQYF

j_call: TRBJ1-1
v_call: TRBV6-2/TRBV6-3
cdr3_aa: CASSYSGRFEAFF

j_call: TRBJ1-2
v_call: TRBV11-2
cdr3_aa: CASSLALLGGDVMNGYTF

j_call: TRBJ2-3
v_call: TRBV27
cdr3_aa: CASSLSTTSRADTQYF

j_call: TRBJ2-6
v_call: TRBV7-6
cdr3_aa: CASSPGTTSPGIGANVLTF

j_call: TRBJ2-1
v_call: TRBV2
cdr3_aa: CASSPDQINEQFF

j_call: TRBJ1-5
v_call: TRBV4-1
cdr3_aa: CASSQGRVSQPQHF

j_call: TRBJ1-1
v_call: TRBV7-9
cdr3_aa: CASRGMENEAFF

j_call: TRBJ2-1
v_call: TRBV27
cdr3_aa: CASSLVRNSGGIKVF

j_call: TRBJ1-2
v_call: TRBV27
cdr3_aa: CASSLSPAYGYTF

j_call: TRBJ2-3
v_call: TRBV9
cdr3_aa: CASSVGQGGEDTDTQYF

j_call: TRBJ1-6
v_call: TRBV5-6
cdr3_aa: CASSLVRDRVSPLHF

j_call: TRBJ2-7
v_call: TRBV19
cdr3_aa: CASRPGLANHEQYF

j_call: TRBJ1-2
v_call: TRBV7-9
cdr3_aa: CASATVATYGYTF

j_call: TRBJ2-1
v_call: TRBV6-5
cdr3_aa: CASSSEGLVHNEQFF

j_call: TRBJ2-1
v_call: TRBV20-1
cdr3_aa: CSATPPNYNEQFF

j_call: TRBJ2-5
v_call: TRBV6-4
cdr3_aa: CASSETGGGAETQYF

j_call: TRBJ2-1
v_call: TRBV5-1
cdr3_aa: CASRLRTSDYNEQFF

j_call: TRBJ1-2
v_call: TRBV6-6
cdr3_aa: CASSYPGNYGYTF

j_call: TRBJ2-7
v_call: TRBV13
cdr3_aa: CASSPGLATYEQYF

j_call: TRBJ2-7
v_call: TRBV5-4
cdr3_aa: CASSNGQTPSYEQYF

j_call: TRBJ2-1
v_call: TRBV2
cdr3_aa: CASSDRPGGIDEQFF

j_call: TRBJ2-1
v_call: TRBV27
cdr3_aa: CATAGTSGGVEQFF

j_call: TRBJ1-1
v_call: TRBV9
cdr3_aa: CASSAANTEAFF

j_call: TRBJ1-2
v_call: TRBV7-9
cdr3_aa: CASSLEVGQGPRDGYTF

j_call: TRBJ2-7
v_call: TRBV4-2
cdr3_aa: CASSQDRLAYYEQYF

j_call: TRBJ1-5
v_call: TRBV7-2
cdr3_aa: CASSLGDSPGDQPQHF

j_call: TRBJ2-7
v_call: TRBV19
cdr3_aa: CASSLQPNYEQYF

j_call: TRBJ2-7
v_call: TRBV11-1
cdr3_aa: CASSSGLRVVSTQDEQYF

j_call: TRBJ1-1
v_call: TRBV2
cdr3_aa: CASSENPANTEAFF

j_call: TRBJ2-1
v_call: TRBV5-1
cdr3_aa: CASSLGAINEQFF

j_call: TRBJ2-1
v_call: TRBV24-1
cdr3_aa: CATSAGGPRNEQFF

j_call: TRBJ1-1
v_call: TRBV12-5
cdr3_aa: CASGLVTTEAFF

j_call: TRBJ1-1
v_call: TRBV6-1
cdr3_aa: CASSGWDSMNTEAFF

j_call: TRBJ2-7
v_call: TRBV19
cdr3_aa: CASSVGTRQYEQYF

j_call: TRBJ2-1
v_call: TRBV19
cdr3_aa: CASSIGQYSYNEQFF

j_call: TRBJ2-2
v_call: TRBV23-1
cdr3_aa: CASSQPCAPPGLASGELFF

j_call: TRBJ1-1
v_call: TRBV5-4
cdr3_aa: CASSLAPGSGTGMNTEAFF

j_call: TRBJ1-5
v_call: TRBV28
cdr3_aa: CASSRRGLQPQHF

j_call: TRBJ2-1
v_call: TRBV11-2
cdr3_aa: CASSLGLADNEQFF

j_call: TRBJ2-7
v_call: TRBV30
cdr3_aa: CAWRGWDGVYEQYF

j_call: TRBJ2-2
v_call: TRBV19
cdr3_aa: CASSYGQGENPIGELFF

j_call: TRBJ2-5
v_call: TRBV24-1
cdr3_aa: CATSAQGGGSETQYF